This entry concerns a single T cell receptor (beta chain). Between the trimmed V and J ends, which lost 1 base and 3 bases, there was a span of 13 bases. Germline CDR1 reads SGHRS; CDR2 reads YFSETQ. CDR3 size: 15 residues. This sample is drawn from a study of shared clonotypes between healthy human individuals. Repertoires were generated with immunoSEQ multiplex PCR, while TCRdb's copy carries only in-frame clones and drops some. Counted here are 300,000 to 400,000 clones, roughly 70% occurring once; the ten biggest clones make up around 9.3%. The specimen was memory CD4+ T cells sorted from blood. Subset described: CD45RA-negative fraction. The receptor was derived from a man between 25 and 39 years old in good health. The chain joins TRBV5-1 to TRBJ1-1; D not resolved. The CDR3 region has the DNA TGCGCCAGCAGCTTGTGGGCCCAGGTGGACACTGAAGCTTTCTTT. Translating it yields CASSLWAQVDTEAFF.